This T cell receptor (beta chain) was sequenced during a study of early T cells in non-severe SARS-CoV-2 infection. Study at large: The study sequenced bulk RNA from unsorted whole blood, with chains unpaired.

Germline lookup yields CDR1 MGHRA and CDR2 YSYEKL. Trimming stripped 0 bases from V and 2 bases from J, with 11 bases between. The CDR3 totals 15 residues. Findings and limits, study-wide: Sequences matched to VDJdb favored anti-spike CD8 responses, while private and CD4 specificities were missed.

Many counts were recorded for this clonotype. What it binds is unknown. TCRdb analysed the 5' RACE reads with MiXCR anew, one entry per CDR3 protein. This table holds 70,000 or so distinct CDR3 sequences, approximately 10% found once. V and J are TRBV4-1 and TRBJ2-7; either TRBD1 or TRBD2 may fit D (5 bases each). This clonotype originated in an adult who was a healthcare worker with PCR-confirmed SARS-CoV-2 infection or an uninfected control (not recorded which). Sequencing was done on a sample of whole blood. CDR3 in amino acids: CASSQDAPGPYEQYF. Written as DNA, the CDR3 is TGCGCCAGCAGCCAAGATGCCCCGGGACCCTACGAGCAGTACTTC.